This TCR beta chain was recovered during a study of T cell repertoires in cytomegalovirus infection. Study details: CMV epitopes in the study were HLA-C-restricted (recently identified) and HLA-B-restricted (well studied). Evidence of both CMV infection and a matching HLA type came from public TCR beta signatures.

General observations from the study: HLA-C-restricted CMV clonotypes gave the most frequent clonotype in two of eight donors. Of the TCR beta families, the public ones yielded a cumulative frequency that identified carriers of CMV plus the relevant HLA.

One entry per CDR3 protein, called by TCRdb with MiXCR from the reads. This sample has under 850,000 distinct CDR3 sequences; 30% to 35% occur once, and the top ten carry about 18%. A note on this clonotype: Its specificity is not known.

Looked up from germline, CDR1 is LNHNV and CDR2 is YYDKDF (reference sequence). The germline V and J ends were trimmed by 0 bases and 7 bases, with 10 bases remaining between them. The CDR3 has 14 amino acids. The clonotype comes from a human donor in good health (CMV status not recorded). Some clones in this sample may be carry-over from other donors' samples. The source material was cultured PBMCs, sampled from culture after CMV antigen stimulation. The V call is TRBV15, the J call TRBJ2-1; D remains unclear. This CDR3 is CATSRDSRRNEQFF. The DNA for the CDR3 is TGTGCCACCAGCAGAGACAGTAGGCGGAATGAGCAGTTCTTC.